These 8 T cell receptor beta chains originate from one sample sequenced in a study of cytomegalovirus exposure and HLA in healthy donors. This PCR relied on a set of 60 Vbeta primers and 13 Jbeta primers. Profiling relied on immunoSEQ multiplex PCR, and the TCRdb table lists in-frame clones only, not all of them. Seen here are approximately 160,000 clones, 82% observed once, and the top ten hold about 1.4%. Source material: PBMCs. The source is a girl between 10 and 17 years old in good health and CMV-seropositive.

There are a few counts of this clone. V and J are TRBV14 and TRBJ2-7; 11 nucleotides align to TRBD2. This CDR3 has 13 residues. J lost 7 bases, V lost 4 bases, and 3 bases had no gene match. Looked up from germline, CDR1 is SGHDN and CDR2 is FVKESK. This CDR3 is CASSPGTSGEQYF. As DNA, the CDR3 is TGTGCCAGCAGCCCGGGGACTAGCGGAGAGCAGTACTTC. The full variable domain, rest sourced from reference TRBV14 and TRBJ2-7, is EAGVTQFPSHSVIEKGQTVTLRCDPISGHDNLYWYRRVMGKEIKFLLHFVKESKQDESGMPNNRFLAERTGGTYSTLKVQPAELEDSGVYFCASSPGTSGEQYFGPGTRLTVT.

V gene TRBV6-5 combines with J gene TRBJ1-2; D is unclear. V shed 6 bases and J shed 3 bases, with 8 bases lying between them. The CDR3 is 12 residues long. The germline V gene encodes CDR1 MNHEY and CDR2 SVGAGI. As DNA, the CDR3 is TGTGCCAGCAGCCGGACTGACTATGGCTACACCTTC. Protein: CASSRTDYGYTF.

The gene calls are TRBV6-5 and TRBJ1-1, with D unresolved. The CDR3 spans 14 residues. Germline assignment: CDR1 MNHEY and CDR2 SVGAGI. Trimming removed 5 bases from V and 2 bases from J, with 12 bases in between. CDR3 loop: CASSLGPGNTEAFF. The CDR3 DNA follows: TGTGCCAGCAGTCTCGGACCGGGAAACACTGAAGCTTTCTTT.

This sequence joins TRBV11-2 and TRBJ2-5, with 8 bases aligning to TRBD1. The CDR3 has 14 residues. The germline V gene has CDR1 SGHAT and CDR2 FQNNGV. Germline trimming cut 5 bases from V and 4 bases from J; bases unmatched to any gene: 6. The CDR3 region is CASSDGQGRETQYF. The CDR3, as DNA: TGTGCCAGCAGCGATGGACAGGGACGAGAGACCCAGTACTTC.

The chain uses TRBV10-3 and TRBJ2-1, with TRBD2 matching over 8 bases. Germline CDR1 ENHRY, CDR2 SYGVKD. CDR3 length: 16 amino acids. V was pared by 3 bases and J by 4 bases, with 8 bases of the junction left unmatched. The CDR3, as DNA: TGTGCCATCAGTGAAAAAGCGGGGGCTGGGTACAATGAGCAGTTCTTC. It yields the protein CAISEKAGAGYNEQFF.

The CDR3 sequence: CASTRWDRVMSTEAFF. CDR3 DNA: TGTGCCAGTACTAGGTGGGACAGGGTTATGAGCACTGAAGCTTTCTTT. The chain joins TRBV19 to TRBJ1-1; TRBD1 matches 9 bases. The CDR3 spans 16 residues. V was clipped by 7 bases and J by 4 bases; unmatched bases: 13. The germline CDR1 and CDR2 sequences are LNHDA and SQIVND (reference sequence).

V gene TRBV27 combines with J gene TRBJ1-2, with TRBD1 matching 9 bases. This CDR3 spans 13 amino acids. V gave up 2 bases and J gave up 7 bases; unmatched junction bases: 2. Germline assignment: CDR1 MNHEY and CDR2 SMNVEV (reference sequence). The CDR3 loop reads CASSLNRGRGYTF. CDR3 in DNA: TGTGCCAGCAGTTTAAACAGGGGGCGTGGCTACACCTTC.

CDR3 bases: TGCGCCAGCAGCCCCCGGGATTCCTCTGGGGCCAACGTCCTGACTTTC. It codes for CASSPRDSSGANVLTF. V usage is TRBV5-1 and J usage is TRBJ2-6; weak D call: TRBD2 (5 bases). CDR1 and CDR2 (germline): SGHRS, YFSETQ. V gave up 4 bases and J gave up 0 bases, with 11 bases separating them. This CDR3 spans 16 amino acids.